What follows are 27 T cell receptor beta chains derived from one specimen sequenced in a study of T cells expressing NK-cell markers. TCRdb processed the 5' RACE reads again and assigns one entry to each CDR3 protein, with no DNA. The sample totals 400,000 or so distinct CDR3 sequences. Sequenced material: blood T cells: a sorted CD56 or NKG2C T cell subset, CD4+ or CD8+ T cells, or bulk PBMC T cells (not recorded which). Source of these receptors: a woman aged 45-59 years in good health.

The chain is built from TRBV7-9 and TRBJ2-2; TCRdb indicates TRBD2, and absent DNA this call remains unverified. The CDR3 is made up of 14 amino acids. Germline CDR1 and CDR2: SEHNR and FQNEAQ (reference sequence). CDR3 region: CAKQAGGNTGELFF. Full variable domain (rest looked up from reference TRBV7-9 and TRBJ2-2): DTGVSQNPRHKITKRGQNVTFRCDPISEHNRLYWYRQTLGQGPEFLTYFQNEAQLEKSRLLSDRFSAERPKGSFSTLEIQRTEQGDSAMYLCAKQAGGNTGELFFGEGSRLTVL.

The gene calls are TRBV29-1 and TRBJ2-1; the D call from TCRdb, TRBD1, cannot be confirmed without DNA. The CDR3 totals 16 residues. Germline V gene data show CDR1 as SQVTM and CDR2 as ANQGSEA. CDR3 region: CSVETGTGGEWNEQFF.

The chain employs TRBV5-6 and TRBJ1-2; TCRdb's assignment of TRBD1 cannot be checked, as there is no DNA. Germline CDR1 and CDR2: SGHDT and YYEEEE. The CDR3 has 13 amino acids. This CDR3 is CASSPGQQYGYTF. Full variable domain (rest looked up from reference TRBV5-6 and TRBJ1-2): DAGVTQSPTHLIKTRGQQVTLRCSPKSGHDTVSWYQQALGQGPQFIFQYYEEEERQRGNFPDRFSGHQFPNYSSELNVNALLLGDSALYLCASSPGQQYGYTFGSGTRLTVV.

The chain recombines TRBV5-5 with TRBJ2-2; TCRdb outputs TRBD1, but without DNA this stays unchecked. The germline V gene encodes CDR1 SGHKS and CDR2 YYEKEE (reference sequence). The CDR3 has 16 amino acids. The chain's CDR3 is CASSLVGADHTGELFF.

This rearrangement joins TRBV4-1 to TRBJ2-3. The V gene's germline CDR1 is MGHRA and CDR2 YSYEKL. The CDR3 totals 14 residues. CDR3 residues: CASSHEKQRDTQYF.

This sequence joins TRBV6-4 and TRBJ2-3. This CDR3 region has 15 residues. Germline-derived CDR1 and CDR2 are MRHNA and SNTAGT. CDR3 region: CASSEGEWPTDTQYF.

CDR3 loop: CATSKTGAYNEQFF. The rearrangement links TRBV24-1 to TRBJ2-1; TCRdb returns TRBD1, unconfirmable since there is no DNA. CDR3 length equals 14 residues. Germline V gene sequence: CDR1 KGHDR, CDR2 SFDVKD.

This chain links TRBV10-2 with TRBJ1-6. The CDR3 loop spans 12 amino acids. Per the germline V gene, CDR1 is WSHSY and CDR2 is SAAADI. CDR3 region: CASSDEGSPLHF.

The chain has TRBV24-1 and TRBJ2-1; there is no DNA to check the TCRdb D call of TRBD1. The CDR3 is 15 residues long. The germline V gene encodes CDR1 KGHDR and CDR2 SFDVKD. The CDR3 reads CATSELEDRAAEQFF.

The rearrangement joins TRBV7-7 to TRBJ2-1; no DNA is available, so the TRBD1 call from TCRdb remains unchecked. The CDR3 is 13 residues long. The germline CDR1 and CDR2 sequences are SSHAT and FNYEAQ (reference sequence). The CDR3 sequence is CASSQDRTDEQFF.

The gene calls are TRBV12-3 or TRBV12-4 and TRBJ1-4; absent DNA, TCRdb's TRBD1 call cannot be checked. The CDR3 runs to 16 residues. CDR3 loop: CASCGPSRGRGEKLFF.

V is TRBV12-3 or TRBV12-4 and J is TRBJ1-5; with no DNA, the TCRdb D assignment of TRBD1 cannot be verified. This CDR3 is built from 15 residues. This CDR3 reads CASSLHLGGNQPQHF.

The J gene is TRBJ1-5, the V gene TRBV15. Germline values: CDR1 LNHNV, CDR2 YYDKDF (reference sequence). The CDR3 is made up of 15 amino acids. The chain's CDR3 is CATSRALGSNQPQHF.

The V call is TRBV24-1, the J call TRBJ1-5. Germline V gene data show CDR1 as KGHDR and CDR2 as SFDVKD. The CDR3 is 13 residues long. The CDR3 is CATIGCRNQPQHF.

The V call is TRBV12-3 or TRBV12-4, the J call TRBJ2-1; checking the TCRdb D call of TRBD1 is not possible without DNA. The CDR3 length is 15 residues. CDR3 loop: CASTYRATKYNEQFF.

The gene calls are TRBV5-1 and TRBJ2-7; TCRdb's D call, TRBD2, is unchecked because there is no DNA. Germline CDR1 and CDR2: SGHRS and YFSETQ. This CDR3 is built from 14 residues. The CDR3 reads CASSQPGLGSEQYF.

The CDR3 reads CASSDRNNYGYTF. J is TRBJ1-2 and V is TRBV25-1. Germline CDR1 and CDR2: MGHDK and SYGVNS. This CDR3 region has 13 residues.

This chain connects TRBV4-1 to TRBJ1-2. Germline CDR1 is MGHRA and CDR2 is YSYEKL. The CDR3 runs 13 residues. The CDR3 sequence: CASSQRSGAGYTF.

The rearrangement uses TRBV29-1 and TRBJ2-5; no DNA is available, so the TRBD1 call from TCRdb remains unchecked. The CDR3 is 14 residues long. Looked up from germline, CDR1 is SQVTM and CDR2 is ANQGSEA. CDR3 sequence: CSVEVPGRWETQYF.

The rearrangement uses TRBV20-1 and TRBJ1-2; TCRdb's D call of TRBD1 is untestable without DNA. Germline loops: CDR1 DFQATT, CDR2 SNEGSKA (reference sequence). The CDR3 consists of 14 residues. The CDR3 sequence is CSASALSGGYGYTF.

The chain carries TRBV7-3 and TRBJ2-5; TCRdb's assignment of TRBD1 cannot be checked, as there is no DNA. The CDR3 runs 15 residues. Germline lookup yields CDR1 SGHTA and CDR2 FQGTGA. The CDR3 loop is CASSLKGDIGETQYF.

This chain connects TRBV5-1 to TRBJ2-5. Germline loops: CDR1 SGHRS, CDR2 YFSETQ. CDR3 length: 14 amino acids. CDR3 sequence reads: CASSSSRVQETQYF.

The chain's CDR3 is CASSRLAGGPGDTQYF. V and J are TRBV6-5 and TRBJ2-3; TCRdb indicates TRBD2, and absent DNA this call remains unverified. The CDR3 runs 16 residues. Germline values: CDR1 MNHEY, CDR2 SVGAGI.

The chain couples TRBV5-1 to TRBJ1-1. This CDR3 is built from 15 residues. Germline V lookup: CDR1 SGHRS, CDR2 YFSETQ. The CDR3 here is CASSLARPVGTEAFF.

V usage is TRBV10-3 and J usage is TRBJ2-2. Germline V gives CDR1 ENHRY, CDR2 SYGVKD. CDR3 length equals 13 residues. Here the CDR3 reads CAINEGEPGELFF.

The V call is TRBV20-1, the J call TRBJ2-1; TCRdb indicates TRBD2, and absent DNA this call remains unverified. The germline gives CDR1 DFQATT, CDR2 SNEGSKA (reference sequence). The CDR3 consists of 15 residues. The CDR3 here is CSAFTTSGKTNEQFF.

This sequence joins TRBV12-3 or TRBV12-4 and TRBJ2-3. The CDR3 extends over 13 amino acids. This chain's CDR3 is CASSISGTDTQYF.